The entry below describes one TCR beta chain. The CDR3 spans 15 residues. The trim removed 5 bases at V and 4 bases at J, leaving 7 bases unmatched. The germline V gene has CDR1 SSHAT and CDR2 FNYEAQ (reference sequence). The sample belongs to a study of T cells in Graves' hyperthyroidism and ophthalmopathy. The CDR3 regions of TCR beta were amplified from RNA transcripts. Primed by the HTBI set, a first-round RT-PCR was run on the TCR CDR3. TCRdb recomputed calls from the multiplex PCR reads with MiXCR, one row per CDR3 protein. This sample has some 600,000 distinct CDR3 sequences, with roughly 46% found just once.

Sequencing used peripheral blood or thyroid tissue (not recorded which). The sequence was obtained from a young woman with Graves' hyperthyroidism. The chain employs TRBV7-7 and TRBJ2-2; the match to TRBD2 covers 7 bases. The chain's CDR3 is CASSPGGSFTGELFF. CDR3 sequence (DNA): TGTGCCAGCAGCCCGGGCGGGAGTTTCACCGGGGAGCTGTTTTTT.